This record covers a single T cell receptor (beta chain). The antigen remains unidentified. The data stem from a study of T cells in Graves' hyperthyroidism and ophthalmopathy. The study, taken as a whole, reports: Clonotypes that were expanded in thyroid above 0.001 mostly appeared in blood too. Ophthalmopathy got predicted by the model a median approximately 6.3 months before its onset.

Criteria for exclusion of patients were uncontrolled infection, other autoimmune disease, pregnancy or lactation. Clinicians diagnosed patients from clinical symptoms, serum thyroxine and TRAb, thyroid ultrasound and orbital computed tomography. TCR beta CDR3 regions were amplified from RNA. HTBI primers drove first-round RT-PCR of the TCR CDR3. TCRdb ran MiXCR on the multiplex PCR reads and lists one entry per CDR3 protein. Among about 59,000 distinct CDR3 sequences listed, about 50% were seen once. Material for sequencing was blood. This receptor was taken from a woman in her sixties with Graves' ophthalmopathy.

The CDR3 here is CASSSGLEDTQYF. The CDR3 nucleotides are TGTGCCAGCAGTTCAGGGTTGGAAGATACGCAGTATTTT. The chain combines TRBV6-5 with TRBJ2-3; the D gene is possibly TRBD1 (5 bases). V gave up 4 bases and J gave up 5 bases, with 10 bases separating them. This CDR3 is 13 amino acids long. CDR1 and CDR2 (germline): MNHEY, SVGAGI.